The 20 T cell receptor beta chains below were found in one sample sequenced in a study of CD8 T cells in Susac syndrome. The authors reverse transcribed roughly 0.5 to 1 ug RNA with random hexamers. TCRdb itself ran the immunoSEQ multiplex PCR reads through MiXCR, one entry per CDR3 protein. The sample consists of some 130,000 distinct CDR3 sequences, around 94% of them appearing once. The sequenced sample consisted of CD4+ T cells from PBMCs. These TCRs come from a human donor with multiple sclerosis.

The chain carries TRBV4-3 and TRBJ1-2; 7 nucleotides match TRBD1. This CDR3 has 18 residues. CDR1 is LGHNA, CDR2 YSLEER, per germline. V shed 0 bases and J 6 bases; nucleotides not matched to a gene: 16. This chain's CDR3 is CASSQDLRDSGESDGYTF. CDR3 in DNA: TGCGCCAGCAGCCAAGACCTCCGGGACAGTGGGGAGTCGGATGGCTACACCTTC.

This chain joins TRBV10-3 and TRBJ2-6; a possible D gene is TRBD2 (6 bases). With 10 bases removed from V and 4 bases from J, the gap between germline ends came to 20 bases. Germline CDR1 reads ENHRY; CDR2 reads SYGVKD. The CDR3 totals 16 residues. CDR3 nucleotide sequence: TGTGCCACCTCAGGGACTGGGTTCCCCGGGGCCAACGTCCTGACTTTC. This gives the protein CATSGTGFPGANVLTF.

This clonotype was detected once. J is TRBJ2-3 and V is TRBV9; perhaps TRBD2 as D (6 bases). CDR1 and CDR2 from the germline V gene are SGDLS and YYNGEE. This CDR3 comprises 17 residues. Trimming removed 3 bases at V and 4 bases at J, with 21 bases between. The CDR3 sequence is CASSARLGGADSDTQYF. CDR3 sequence (DNA): TGTGCCAGCAGCGCCCGTCTGGGGGGTGCTGACTCAGATACGCAGTATTTT.

This chain uses TRBV18 with TRBJ2-1; D possibly corresponds to TRBD2 (5 bases). Trimming removed 0 bases from V and 10 bases from J, with 13 bases in between. Germline V gene lookup returns CDR1 KGHSH and CDR2 LQKENI. The CDR3 contains 14 residues. The CDR3 spells CASSPPTPTGEQFF. As DNA, the CDR3 is TGTGCCAGCTCACCACCCACCCCTACGGGGGAGCAGTTCTTC.

This CDR3 is CASSNDLGSPLHF. In DNA, the CDR3 is TGTGCCAGTAGTAACGACCTGGGCTCTCCCCTCCACTTT. The rearrangement links TRBV19 to TRBJ1-6; no reliable D call. Germline V gives CDR1 LNHDA, CDR2 SQIVND (reference sequence). V lost 4 bases and J 13 bases, leaving 14 bases between the germline ends. The CDR3 runs to 13 residues. The entire variable domain, with the rest obtained from reference TRBV19 and TRBJ1-6, is as follows: DGGITQSPKYLFRKEGQNVTLSCEQNLNHDAMYWYRQDPGQGLRLIYYSQIVNDFQKGDIAEGYSVSREKKESFPLTVTSAQKNPTAFYLCASSNDLGSPLHFGNGTRLTVT.

V usage is TRBV6-6 and J usage is TRBJ2-7; TRBD2 aligns across 8 bases. CDR3 length equals 15 residues. Germline assignment: CDR1 MNHNY and CDR2 SVGAGI (reference sequence). V lost 0 bases to trimming and J lost 2 bases; unmatched junction nucleotides: 3. The DNA of the CDR3 is TGTGCCAGCAGTTACTCCGCGCGGGGGGCCTACGAGCAGTACTTC. Translating gives CASSYSARGAYEQYF.

The rearrangement joins TRBV24-1 to TRBJ2-1; possibly TRBD1 for D (6 bases). Deletions cut 4 bases from V and 0 bases from J, with 12 bases between. Germline loops: CDR1 KGHDR, CDR2 SFDVKD. This CDR3 is built from 16 residues. The CDR3 region is CATSDRTGTSYNEQFF. DNA for the CDR3: TGTGCCACCAGTGACCGAACAGGGACCTCCTACAATGAGCAGTTCTTC.

The chain is built from TRBV7-2 and TRBJ2-7; a possible D gene is TRBD2 (5 bases). CDR3 length equals 14 residues. The germline gives CDR1 SGHTA, CDR2 FQGNSA. The V gene lost 3 bases and the J gene lost 4 bases, with 13 bases spanning the gap. CDR3 coding DNA: TGTGCCAGCAGCTTTGTGAGGGTAGGGTACGAGCAGTACTTC. The encoded protein is CASSFVRVGYEQYF.

The rearrangement joins TRBV5-1 to TRBJ2-5; D is undetermined. This CDR3 has 11 amino acids. CDR1 and CDR2 from the germline V gene are SGHRS and YFSETQ. Trimming stripped 7 bases from V and 7 bases from J, with 11 bases between. This CDR3 is CASADGPTQYF. The CDR3 bases are TGCGCCAGCGCGGACGGTCCGACCCAGTACTTC.

This chain connects TRBV6-5 to TRBJ1-6; D is unclear. The V end lost 5 bases, the J end lost 6 bases, and 14 bases lay between the germline ends. The CDR3 is 15 amino acids. Per germline, CDR1 MNHEY and CDR2 SVGAGI. The CDR3 DNA sequence: TGTGCCAGCAGTCGCGAGGACCCCCTTAATTCACCCCTCCACTTT. Amino acids: CASSREDPLNSPLHF.

The CDR3 protein is CAISETTGYGYTF. The DNA of the CDR3 is TGTGCCATCAGTGAGACGACGGGCTATGGCTACACCTTC. The chain employs TRBV10-3 and TRBJ1-2; D not resolved. From germline, CDR1 is ENHRY and CDR2 SYGVKD. V was clipped by 2 bases and J by 4 bases, with 8 bases between them. The CDR3 has 13 residues.

V gene TRBV7-8 combines with J gene TRBJ2-1; perhaps D is TRBD1 or TRBD2 (5 bases each). The CDR3 runs 16 residues. The germline gives CDR1 SGHVS, CDR2 FQNEAQ. The germline V and J ends were trimmed by 3 bases and 8 bases, with 20 bases remaining between them. CDR3 protein: CASSFERSRVRDEQFF. The CDR3 DNA reads TGTGCCAGCAGCTTCGAGCGGTCCAGGGTGAGGGATGAGCAGTTCTTC.

The chain employs TRBV3-1 and TRBJ2-3; 8 bases match TRBD2. The germline CDR1 and CDR2 sequences are LGHDT and YNNKEL (reference sequence). The CDR3 has 15 residues. After removal of 4 bases from V and 6 bases from J, the junction contained 9 bases not matched to a gene. The CDR3 region is CASSPRVAGLDTQYF. The CDR3 DNA reads TGTGCCAGCAGCCCACGGGTAGCGGGGTTGGATACGCAGTATTTT.

The sample holds one count of this clonotype. This chain links TRBV5-4 with TRBJ2-7; D is perhaps TRBD1 (5 bases). The germline V gene has CDR1 SGHNT and CDR2 YYREEE (reference sequence). Trimming pared 0 bases from V and 1 base from J, leaving 11 bases between. CDR3 size: 15 residues. This CDR3 is CASSLGTLESYEQYF. CDR3 nucleotides: TGTGCCAGCAGCTTGGGGACACTCGAGTCCTACGAGCAGTACTTC.

The CDR3 region has the DNA TGTGCCAGCAGTCTTAGGGGACAGGGGACTTCACCCCTCCACTTT. The encoded protein is CASSLRGQGTSPLHF. V and J are TRBV12-3 or TRBV12-4 and TRBJ1-6, with TRBD1 identical over 10 bases. The V segment lost 5 bases and the J segment 9 bases; nucleotides outside the gene matches: 7. The CDR3 totals 15 residues.

J is TRBJ1-5 and V is TRBV29-1; maybe TRBD1 (6 bases). Germline V gene data show CDR1 as SQVTM and CDR2 as ANQGSEA. V was cut by 7 bases and J by 4 bases, with 17 bases left in between. CDR3 length: 14 amino acids. CDR3: CSARGGQGNQPQHF. CDR3 nucleotide sequence: TGCAGCGCGCGAGGGGGGCAGGGAAATCAGCCCCAGCATTTT.

The chain employs TRBV19 and TRBJ2-4; TRBD1 agrees at 7 bases. The ends lost 4 bases at V and 1 base at J; junction bases unmatched: 1. This CDR3 comprises 14 residues. Germline values: CDR1 LNHDA, CDR2 SQIVND (reference sequence). CDR3 nucleotide sequence: TGTGCCAGTAGTACACAGGGGGCCAAAAACATTCAGTACTTC. The encoded protein is CASSTQGAKNIQYF.

The chain is built from TRBV30 and TRBJ1-2, with no clear D. V dropped 4 bases and J dropped 1 base, with 13 bases sitting between them. The CDR3 is 14 amino acids. Germline-derived CDR1 and CDR2 are GTSNPN and SVGIG (reference sequence). The CDR3 loop reads CAWNGLGGNYGYTF. In DNA, the CDR3 is TGTGCCTGGAATGGTCTCGGCGGTAACTATGGCTACACCTTC.

The chain combines TRBV5-1 with TRBJ2-1, with 9 bases that match TRBD2. CDR1 is SGHRS and CDR2 is YFSETQ in the germline V gene. V gave up 1 base and J gave up 5 bases; unmatched junction bases: 10. The CDR3 runs to 17 residues. This CDR3 reads CASSLTVAGEPHNEQFF. The CDR3 DNA reads TGCGCCAGCAGCTTGACCGTAGCGGGAGAACCCCACAATGAGCAGTTCTTC.

The rearrangement uses TRBV30 and TRBJ2-2, with a possible D match to TRBD1 (6 bases). The CDR3 consists of 16 residues. Deletions cut 5 bases from V and 5 bases from J, with 21 bases between. Germline CDR1 reads GTSNPN; CDR2 reads SVGIG (reference sequence). The CDR3 here is CAWVEPFGQRTGELFF. The CDR3 nucleotides are TGTGCCTGGGTGGAACCCTTTGGACAGAGGACCGGGGAGCTGTTTTTT. Looking up the rest from reference TRBV30 and TRBJ2-2 gives the full variable domain: SQTIHQWPATLVQPVGSPLSLECTVEGTSNPNLYWYRQAAGRGLQLLFYSVGIGQISSEVPQNLSASRPQDRQFILSSKKLLLSDSGFYLCAWVEPFGQRTGELFFGEGSRLTVL.